This T cell receptor (beta chain) was sequenced for a study of cytomegalovirus exposure and HLA in healthy donors. CDR1 and CDR2 from the germline V gene are MNHEY and SVGAGI. J gave up 5 bases and V 6 bases, and 7 bases lay outside the gene matches. There are 14 residues in the CDR3. Both 60 Vbeta primers and 13 Jbeta primers went into the PCR. Profiling relied on immunoSEQ multiplex PCR, and the TCRdb table lists in-frame clones only, not all of them. The sample yields some 70,000 clones, 60% to 85% seen once. A word on this clone: Its specificity is unknown.

General study findings and limits: The authors listed around 150 TCR beta chains as cytomegalovirus-associated.

Sequenced: PBMCs. The source is a man younger than 35 in good health and CMV-seronegative. The chain recombines TRBV6-5 with TRBJ2-5; TRBD1 aligns across 9 bases. CDR3 nucleotide sequence: TGTGCCAGCAGAAAGACAGGGGGACGGGAGACCCAGTACTTC. Its translation is CASRKTGGRETQYF.